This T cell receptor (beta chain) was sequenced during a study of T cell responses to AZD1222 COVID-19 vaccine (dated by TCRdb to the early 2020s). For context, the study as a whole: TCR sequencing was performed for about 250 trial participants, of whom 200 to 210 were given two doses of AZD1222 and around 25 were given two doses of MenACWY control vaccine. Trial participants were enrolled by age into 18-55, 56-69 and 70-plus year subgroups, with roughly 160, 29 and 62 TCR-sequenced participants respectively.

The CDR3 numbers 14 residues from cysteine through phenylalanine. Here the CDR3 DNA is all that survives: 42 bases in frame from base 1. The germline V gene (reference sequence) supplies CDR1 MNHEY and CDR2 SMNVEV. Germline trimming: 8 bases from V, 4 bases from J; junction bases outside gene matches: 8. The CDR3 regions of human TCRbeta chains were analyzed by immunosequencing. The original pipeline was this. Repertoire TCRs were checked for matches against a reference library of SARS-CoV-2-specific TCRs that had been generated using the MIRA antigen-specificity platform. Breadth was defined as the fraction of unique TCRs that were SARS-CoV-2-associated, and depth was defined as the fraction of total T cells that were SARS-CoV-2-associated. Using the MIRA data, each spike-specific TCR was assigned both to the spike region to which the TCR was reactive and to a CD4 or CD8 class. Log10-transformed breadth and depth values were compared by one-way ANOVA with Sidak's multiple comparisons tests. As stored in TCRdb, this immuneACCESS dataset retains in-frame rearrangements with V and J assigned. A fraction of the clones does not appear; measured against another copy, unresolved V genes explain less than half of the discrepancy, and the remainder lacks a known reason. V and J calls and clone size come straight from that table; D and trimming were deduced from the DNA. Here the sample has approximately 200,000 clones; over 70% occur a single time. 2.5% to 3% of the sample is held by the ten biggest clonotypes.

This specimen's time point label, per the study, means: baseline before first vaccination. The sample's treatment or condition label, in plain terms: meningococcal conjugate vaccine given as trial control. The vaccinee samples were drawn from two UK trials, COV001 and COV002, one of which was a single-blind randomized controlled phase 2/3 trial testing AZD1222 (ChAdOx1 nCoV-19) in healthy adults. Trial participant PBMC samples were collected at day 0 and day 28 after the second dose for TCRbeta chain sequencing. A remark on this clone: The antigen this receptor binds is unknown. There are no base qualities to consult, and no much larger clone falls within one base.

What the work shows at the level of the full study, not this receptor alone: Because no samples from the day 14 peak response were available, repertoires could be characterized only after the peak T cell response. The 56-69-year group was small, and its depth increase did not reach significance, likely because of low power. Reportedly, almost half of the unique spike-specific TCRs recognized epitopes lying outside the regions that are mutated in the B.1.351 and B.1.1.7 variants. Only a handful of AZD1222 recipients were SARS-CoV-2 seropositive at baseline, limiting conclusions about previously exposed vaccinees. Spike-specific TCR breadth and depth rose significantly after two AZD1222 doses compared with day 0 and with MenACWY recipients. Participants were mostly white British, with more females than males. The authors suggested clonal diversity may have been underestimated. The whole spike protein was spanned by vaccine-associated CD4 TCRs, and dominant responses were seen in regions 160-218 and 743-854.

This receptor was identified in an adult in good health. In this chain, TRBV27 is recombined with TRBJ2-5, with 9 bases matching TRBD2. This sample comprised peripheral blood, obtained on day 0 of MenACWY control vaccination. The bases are TGTGCCAGCCGTTCTAGCGGGGTGGGAGAGACCCAGTACTTC. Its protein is CASRSSGVGETQYF.